Below are 29 T cell receptor beta chains sequenced from a single sample in a study of T cell responses to AZD1222 COVID-19 vaccine. Sequenced by immunoSEQ multiplex PCR; TCRdb stores in-frame clones only, minus some. The table lists about 140,000 clones, around 91% of them singletons. Sequencing used peripheral blood, obtained on day 0 of AZD1222 vaccination. These TCRs come from an adult in good health.

The chain couples TRBV3-1 (or the pseudogene TRBV3-2) to TRBJ2-6; D unresolved. This CDR3 has 15 amino acids. CDR1 and CDR2 from the germline V gene are LGHDT and YNNKEL (reference sequence). Deletions cut 1 base from V and 0 bases from J, with 4 bases between. CDR3 in amino acids: CASSQGYSGANVLTF. The CDR3, as DNA: TGTGCCAGCAGCCAAGGATACTCTGGGGCCAACGTCCTGACTTTC.

This clone came up once. The rearrangement joins TRBV4-1 to TRBJ2-6; 8 bases map to TRBD1. With 4 bases clipped from V and 0 bases from J, the junction kept 11 bases outside the gene matches. The CDR3 covers 19 residues. Germline CDR1 and CDR2: MGHRA and YSYEKL. This CDR3 is CASSRSGQGESSGANVLTF. DNA for the CDR3: TGCGCCAGCAGCCGGTCTGGACAGGGAGAGAGCTCTGGGGCCAACGTCCTGACTTTC.

The chain uses TRBV3-1 (or the pseudogene TRBV3-2) and TRBJ2-5; 8 bases line up with TRBD2. The CDR3 covers 17 residues. The trim removed 4 bases at V and 2 bases at J, leaving 12 bases unmatched. Germline-derived CDR1 and CDR2 are LGHDT and YNNKEL (reference sequence). This CDR3 reads CASSPKWGSGDQETQYF. The CDR3 DNA reads as TGTGCCAGCAGCCCGAAATGGGGTAGCGGGGATCAAGAGACCCAGTACTTC.

The chain links TRBV28 to TRBJ1-5; D is unresolved. The CDR3 runs 14 residues. Per germline, CDR1 MDHEN and CDR2 SYDVKM. Trimming took 1 base from V and 3 from J, leaving 7 bases between them. CDR3 protein: CASSLFRSNQPQHF. The CDR3 region has the DNA TGTGCCAGCAGTTTATTCAGGTCCAATCAGCCCCAGCATTTT.

The chain employs TRBV6-9 and TRBJ1-1; 9 bases are a match to TRBD1. From germline, CDR1 is MNHGY and CDR2 SVAAGI. The CDR3 is 15 amino acids. Trimming at V came to 3 bases and at J to 5 bases, leaving 7 bases not matched to a gene. The CDR3 loop reads CASSYGDRVKTEAFF. The CDR3 region has the DNA TGTGCCAGCAGTTACGGGGACAGGGTTAAAACTGAAGCTTTCTTT.

Written as DNA, the CDR3 is TGTGCCAGCAGCAACAGACAGGGTCCCTACGAGCAGTACTTC. Encoded protein: CASSNRQGPYEQYF. The chain couples TRBV11-2 to TRBJ2-7; 7 nucleotides line up with TRBD1. CDR1 is SGHAT and CDR2 is FQNNGV in the germline V gene. The CDR3 has 14 residues. V lost 5 bases to trimming and J lost 2 bases; unmatched junction nucleotides: 6.

The rearrangement uses TRBV19 and TRBJ2-5; D is ambiguous. Germline CDR1 reads LNHDA; CDR2 reads SQIVND (reference sequence). This CDR3 is 13 amino acids long. The ends were cut back, 5 bases at V and 8 bases at J, with 15 bases in the middle. Here the CDR3 reads CASSYSISQTQYF. The CDR3 bases are TGTGCCAGTAGTTACTCCATATCTCAAACCCAGTACTTC. Supplemented by reference TRBV19 and TRBJ2-5, the full variable domain reads DGGITQSPKYLFRKEGQNVTLSCEQNLNHDAMYWYRQDPGQGLRLIYYSQIVNDFQKGDIAEGYSVSREKKESFPLTVTSAQKNPTAFYLCASSYSISQTQYFGPGTRLLVL.

The chain links TRBV9 to TRBJ2-7; D gene uncertain. Trimming pared 0 bases from V and 2 bases from J, leaving 6 bases between. This CDR3 has 13 residues. Germline assignment: CDR1 SGDLS and CDR2 YYNGEE. Here the CDR3 reads CASSVGVAYEQYF. The CDR3 coding sequence is TGTGCCAGCAGCGTAGGTGTAGCCTACGAGCAGTACTTC. Drawing the rest from reference TRBV9 and TRBJ2-7, the complete variable domain is DSGVTQTPKHLITATGQRVTLRCSPRSGDLSVYWYQQSLDQGLQFLIQYYNGEERAKGNILERFSAQQFPDLHSELNLSSLELGDSALYFCASSVGVAYEQYFGPGTRLTVT.

J is TRBJ2-5 and V is TRBV3-1 (or the pseudogene TRBV3-2), with D tentatively TRBD1 (5 bases). Trimming left V 0 bases short and J 2 bases short, with 7 bases between. This CDR3 region has 14 residues. Germline CDR1 LGHDT, CDR2 YNNKEL (reference sequence). The CDR3 reads CASSQDRVQETQYF. In DNA, the CDR3 is TGTGCCAGCAGCCAAGACAGGGTACAAGAGACCCAGTACTTC.

The chain recombines TRBV6-5 with TRBJ1-5, with no clear D. From germline, CDR1 is MNHEY and CDR2 SVGAGI. V was cut by 5 bases and J by 2 bases, with 13 bases left in between. The CDR3 loop spans 15 amino acids. The CDR3 bases are TGTGCCAGCAGTCCAATAGGGCGGCGCAATCAGCCCCAGCATTTT. It yields the protein CASSPIGRRNQPQHF.

V gene TRBV19 combines with J gene TRBJ1-1; tentative D call: TRBD1 (5 bases). The CDR3 consists of 15 residues. Germline lookup yields CDR1 LNHDA and CDR2 SQIVND (reference sequence). V was cut by 1 base and J by 5 bases, with 14 bases left in between. The CDR3 loop is CASSIGGERITEAFF. DNA for the CDR3: TGTGCCAGTAGTATAGGGGGGGAGAGGATTACTGAAGCTTTCTTT.

The chain employs TRBV28 and TRBJ1-1; 11 nucleotides match TRBD1. The CDR3 consists of 15 residues. Germline trimming cut 2 bases from V and 4 bases from J; bases unmatched to any gene: 3. The germline gives CDR1 MDHEN, CDR2 SYDVKM. The CDR3: CASSLLGTGGTEAFF. CDR3 bases: TGTGCCAGCAGTTTACTGGGGACAGGGGGCACTGAAGCTTTCTTT.

This chain joins TRBV7-6 and TRBJ1-4; D is possibly TRBD1 (6 bases). The V gene's germline CDR1 is SGHVS and CDR2 FNYEAQ. The CDR3 extends over 15 amino acids. The V gene lost 1 base and the J gene lost 5 bases, with 11 bases spanning the gap. In DNA, the CDR3 is TGTGCCAGCAGCTTAGGACCAGGGGAAAATGAAAAACTGTTTTTT. Amino acids: CASSLGPGENEKLFF.

This sequence joins TRBV13 and TRBJ1-3; D gene uncertain. Germline-derived CDR1 and CDR2 are PRHDT and FYEKMQ (reference sequence). The CDR3 consists of 13 residues. V dropped 5 bases and J dropped 7 bases, with 12 bases sitting between them. The CDR3 sequence is CASSEAQWNTIYF. In DNA, the CDR3 is TGTGCCAGCAGCGAGGCCCAATGGAACACCATATATTTT.

V and J are TRBV6-5 and TRBJ1-6; 7 bases agree with TRBD1. Germline CDR1 and CDR2: MNHEY and SVGAGI. The CDR3 is made up of 14 amino acids. Trimming cost V 7 bases and J 6 bases; bases outside gene matches: 6. In nucleotides, the CDR3 is TGTGCCAGCACCAAGGGACAGCCTAATTCACCCCTCCACTTT. This codes for CASTKGQPNSPLHF.

This clone appeared once. V gene TRBV12-5 combines with J gene TRBJ1-4; no reliable D call. V lost 6 bases, J lost 7 bases, and 9 bases lay in between. CDR1 LGHNT and CDR2 FRNRAP come from the germline V gene. The length of the CDR3 is 12 residues. This chain's CDR3 is CASGTNSEKLFF. The DNA of the CDR3 is TGTGCTAGTGGCACAAACAGTGAAAAACTGTTTTTT.

This clone was seen more than once but under ten times. The V gene is TRBV28, the J gene TRBJ1-5, with a tentative D call TRBD1 (5 bases). The V gene's germline CDR1 is MDHEN and CDR2 SYDVKM. V lost 7 bases, J lost 4 bases, and 17 bases lay in between. This CDR3 has 15 residues. CDR3 amino acids: CASNFVGARNQPQHF. CDR3 DNA sequence: TGTGCCAGCAATTTTGTCGGGGCTCGAAATCAGCCCCAGCATTTT.

The chain couples TRBV10-3 to TRBJ1-1; D ambiguous. Germline-derived CDR1 and CDR2 are ENHRY and SYGVKD. This CDR3 comprises 14 residues. Trimming removed 4 bases from V and 1 base from J, with 10 bases in between. Written as DNA, the CDR3 is TGTGCCATCAGTGCCCTGGCGGAGAACACTGAAGCTTTCTTT. Residues: CAISALAENTEAFF.

CDR3 loop: CSVRGGRGYEQYF. As DNA, the CDR3 is TGCAGCGTCCGAGGCGGCAGGGGATACGAGCAGTACTTC. The chain joins TRBV29-1 to TRBJ2-7, with a weak D call TRBD1 (6 bases). Germline V gene data show CDR1 as SQVTM and CDR2 as ANQGSEA. Trimming removed 6 bases at V and 4 bases at J, with 16 bases between. This CDR3 spans 13 amino acids.

This rearrangement joins TRBV27 to TRBJ1-2; TRBD1 matches 8 bases. The CDR3 spans 16 residues. The J segment lost 5 bases and the V segment lost 0 bases, leaving 8 bases of the junction unmatched. CDR1 MNHEY and CDR2 SMNVEV come from the germline V gene (reference sequence). Here the CDR3 DNA reads TGTGCCAGCAGTTTATCGTGGCAGGGGGCGCGGTATGGCTACACCTTC. Translation: CASSLSWQGARYGYTF.

This sequence joins TRBV7-9 and TRBJ2-1, with TRBD2 as a possible D gene (6 bases). Trimming took 4 bases from V and 0 from J, leaving 10 bases between them. The CDR3 is 15 amino acids. Germline loops: CDR1 SEHNR, CDR2 FQNEAQ (reference sequence). The CDR3 spells CASSYRGSSYNEQFF. CDR3 DNA: TGTGCCAGCAGCTATCGGGGGAGCTCCTACAATGAGCAGTTCTTC. Based on the CDR3 plus reference TRBV7-9 and TRBJ2-1, the full variable domain is DTGVSQNPRHKITKRGQNVTFRCDPISEHNRLYWYRQTLGQGPEFLTYFQNEAQLEKSRLLSDRFSAERPKGSFSTLEIQRTEQGDSAMYLCASSYRGSSYNEQFFGPGTRLTVL.

The V call is TRBV6-5, the J call TRBJ2-1; 9 bases are shared with TRBD2. CDR3 size: 15 residues. Germline values: CDR1 MNHEY, CDR2 SVGAGI. Trimming cost V 5 bases and J 10 bases; bases outside gene matches: 12. CDR3 DNA: TGTGCCAGCAGTCTCACTTCTAGCGGGAATAGAGAGCAGTTCTTC. This translates into CASSLTSSGNREQFF.

The rearrangement joins TRBV7-9 to TRBJ2-5; D might be TRBD1 (7 bases). With 5 bases removed from V and 4 bases from J, the gap between germline ends came to 8 bases. Germline V gene lookup returns CDR1 SEHNR and CDR2 FQNEAQ (reference sequence). The CDR3 runs 12 residues. DNA for the CDR3: TGTGCCAGCAGCCAGGGGGGAGAGACCCAGTACTTC. Translated, it gives CASSQGGETQYF.

This chain joins TRBV5-1 and TRBJ2-5; D may be TRBD2 (5 bases). The ends were cut back, 3 bases at V and 1 base at J, with 19 bases in the middle. This CDR3 is 17 amino acids long. Germline V gene data show CDR1 as SGHRS and CDR2 as YFSETQ. The CDR3 loop is CASSSVTGWRAQETQYF. As DNA, the CDR3 is TGCGCCAGCAGCTCTGTTACCGGTTGGCGGGCCCAAGAGACCCAGTACTTC.

The chain joins TRBV3-1 (or the pseudogene TRBV3-2) to TRBJ1-6; the D is unclear. The V gene's germline CDR1 is LGHDT and CDR2 YNNKEL (reference sequence). CDR3 size: 14 residues. The V gene lost 3 bases and the J gene lost 0 bases, with 3 bases spanning the gap. The CDR3 spells CASSHSSYNSPLHF. In nucleotides, the CDR3 is TGTGCCAGCAGCCACAGCTCCTATAATTCACCCCTCCACTTT.

This rearrangement joins TRBV3-1 (or the pseudogene TRBV3-2) to TRBJ2-1; unclear D gene. V lost 2 bases, J lost 11 bases, and 10 bases lay in between. Per the germline V gene, CDR1 is LGHDT and CDR2 is YNNKEL (reference sequence). The CDR3 contains 12 residues. DNA for the CDR3: TGTGCCAGCAGCCAAACCGATACTCAGCAGTTCTTC. Translated, it gives CASSQTDTQQFF.

The chain combines TRBV5-4 with TRBJ2-7; D possibly corresponds to TRBD1 (6 bases). V was pared by 2 bases and J by 2 bases, with 14 bases between. This CDR3 region has 15 residues. Per the germline V gene, CDR1 is SGHNT and CDR2 is YYREEE (reference sequence). The CDR3, as DNA: TGTGCCAGCAGCTTTTCCGGACAGAGAACCTACGAGCAGTACTTC. It encodes CASSFSGQRTYEQYF.

The chain has TRBV15 and TRBJ1-6; D not resolved. Trimming removed 1 base at V and 10 bases at J, with 5 bases between. The germline V gene has CDR1 LNHNV and CDR2 YYDKDF (reference sequence). The length of the CDR3 is 12 residues. CDR3 sequence: CATSRVLSPLHF. CDR3 DNA: TGTGCCACCAGCAGAGTGCTCTCACCCCTCCACTTT.

J is TRBJ2-4 and V is TRBV25-1, with 9 bases identical to TRBD2. The CDR3 length is 12 residues. Germline V lookup: CDR1 MGHDK, CDR2 SYGVNS. V dropped 7 bases and J dropped 9; count of bases not matched to a gene: 4. The CDR3 sequence is CASTATSGIQYF. The CDR3 DNA reads TGTGCCAGCACCGCGACTAGCGGCATTCAGTACTTC.